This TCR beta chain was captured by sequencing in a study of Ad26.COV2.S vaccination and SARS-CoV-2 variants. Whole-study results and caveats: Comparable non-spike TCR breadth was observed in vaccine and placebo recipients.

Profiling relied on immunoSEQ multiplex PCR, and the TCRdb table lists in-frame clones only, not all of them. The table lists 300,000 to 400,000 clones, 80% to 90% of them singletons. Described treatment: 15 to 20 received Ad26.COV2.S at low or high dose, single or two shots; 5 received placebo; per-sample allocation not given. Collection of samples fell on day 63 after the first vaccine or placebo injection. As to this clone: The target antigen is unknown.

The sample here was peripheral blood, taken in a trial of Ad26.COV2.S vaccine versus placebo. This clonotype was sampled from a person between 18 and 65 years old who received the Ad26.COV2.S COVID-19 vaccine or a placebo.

The CDR3 here is CASSLVGGGAYEQYF. In nucleotides, the CDR3 is TGTGCCAGCAGCTTAGTAGGCGGGGGGGCCTACGAGCAGTACTTC. The J gene is TRBJ2-7, the V gene TRBV7-2, with TRBD2 identical over 9 bases. In germline, CDR1 is SGHTA, CDR2 FQGNSA. J lost 2 bases, V lost 1 base, and 3 bases had no gene match. This CDR3 is built from 15 residues. The variable domain in full, completed from reference TRBV7-2 and TRBJ2-7, reads GAGVSQSPSNKVTEKGKDVELRCDPISGHTALYWYRQSLGQGLEFLIYFQGNSAPDKSGLPSDRFSAERTGGSVSTLTIQRTQQEDSAVYLCASSLVGGGAYEQYFGPGTRLTVT.